Sequencing of this TCR beta chain was carried out in a study of shared clonotypes between healthy human individuals. V lost 1 base and J lost 1; bases outside the gene matches: 4. Germline-derived CDR1 and CDR2 are SGHTA and FQGNSA. This CDR3 is built from 16 residues. About this clone itself: The antigen remains undetermined.

Regarding the study as a whole: Tissues were not sampled, only blood, and their repertoires likely differ.

Sequencing was performed with immunoSEQ multiplex PCR; in TCRdb, only in-frame clones are kept and a portion is missing. The sample includes fewer than 1.6 million clones, approximately 98.5% of them seen just once. Specimen: naive CD4+ T cells sorted from blood. Specified subset: CD45RA+ positively selected. The receptor was derived from a man aged 25-45 years in good health. The chain couples TRBV7-2 to TRBJ2-1; 7 positions match TRBD2. CDR3 sequence (DNA): TGTGCCAGCAGCTTAGGCGGGAGTGGGTCCTACAATGAGCAGTTCTTC. It codes for CASSLGGSGSYNEQFF.